Shown below are 14 T cell receptor beta chains from a single sample sequenced in a study of Graves' ophthalmopathy and Graves' hyperthyroidism. As the template, RNA transcripts were used to amplify TCR beta CDR3 regions. RT-PCR with HTBI primers came first, then second-round multiplex PCR. TCRdb independently ran MiXCR on the multiplex PCR reads; one entry per CDR3 protein. The sample yields under 350,000 distinct CDR3 sequences, about 17% seen once. What was sequenced was peripheral blood. The receptors shown here come from an adult man with Graves' ophthalmopathy.

This clonotype was counted at least ten times. The chain has TRBV19 and TRBJ1-5, with D maybe TRBD1 (6 bases). The germline CDR1 and CDR2 sequences are LNHDA and SQIVND (reference sequence). V lost 6 bases and J lost 6, with 15 bases in between. The CDR3 loop spans 14 amino acids. This CDR3 is CASRPGALGQPQHF. The CDR3 DNA sequence: TGTGCCAGTAGGCCGGGGGCGCTCGGTCAGCCCCAGCATTTT.

This clonotype was observed many times. This chain links TRBV5-6 with TRBJ1-5; 7 bases map to TRBD1. The CDR3 contains 18 residues. Trimming cost V 0 bases and J 4 bases; bases outside gene matches: 13. Germline CDR1 reads SGHDT; CDR2 reads YYEEEE. DNA for the CDR3: TGTGCCAGCAGCTTGGCCAGTAGGGGGCGATTCGCAAATCAGCCCCAGCATTTT. It is translated as CASSLASRGRFANQPQHF.

At least ten counts were recorded for this clonotype. The rearrangement links TRBV7-9 to TRBJ1-1; tentatively, D is TRBD1 (6 bases). V was clipped by 6 bases and J by 4 bases, with 12 bases between them. This CDR3 has 13 residues. CDR1 is SEHNR, CDR2 FQNEAQ, per germline (reference sequence). CDR3 sequence (DNA): TGTGCCAGCAGGTATACGGGGGCCACTGAAGCTTTCTTT. Protein: CASRYTGATEAFF. Full variable domain (outside the CDR3, taken from reference TRBV7-9 and TRBJ1-1): DTGVSQNPRHKITKRGQNVTFRCDPISEHNRLYWYRQTLGQGPEFLTYFQNEAQLEKSRLLSDRFSAERPKGSFSTLEIQRTEQGDSAMYLCASRYTGATEAFFGQGTRLTVV.

In its sample, this clonotype was seen many times. The chain couples TRBV5-1 to TRBJ2-7, with 8 bases matching TRBD1. CDR3 length: 15 amino acids. The germline gives CDR1 SGHRS, CDR2 YFSETQ. V shed 4 bases, J shed 6 bases, and the junction held 12 bases outside the gene matches. The CDR3 nucleotides read TGCGCCAGCAGCCCGGGACAGGTCAGTCCAAGCGAGCAGTACTTC. It translates to CASSPGQVSPSEQYF.

There are many counts of this clonotype. The rearrangement uses TRBV24-1 and TRBJ2-3, with D perhaps matching TRBD2 (6 bases). Germline CDR1 is KGHDR and CDR2 is SFDVKD. The CDR3 runs 13 residues. V was clipped by 5 bases and J by 8 bases, with 13 bases between them. The CDR3 spells CATSAGVRGTQYF. DNA for the CDR3: TGTGCCACCAGTGCGGGAGTCCGGGGTACGCAGTATTTT.

In its sample, this clonotype was seen many times. The V call is TRBV12-3 or TRBV12-4, the J call TRBJ1-2; D might be TRBD1 (5 bases). Trimming removed 3 bases from V and 6 bases from J, with 11 bases in between. CDR3 length: 13 amino acids. CDR3 in DNA: TGTGCCAGCAGTTTGTTCGGGACGGATGGCTACACCTTC. Protein: CASSLFGTDGYTF.

This clonotype showed up many times. This may come from a read error, since a much larger clone is one base off. The chain uses TRBV9 and TRBJ2-7, with 11 nucleotides matching TRBD2. This CDR3 spans 16 amino acids. The germline V gene encodes CDR1 SGDLS and CDR2 YYNGEE. The DNA for the CDR3 is TGTGCCGGCAGCGTAGTGCCTAGCGGGGGGACAGGGGAGCAGTACTTC. The encoded protein is CAGSVVPSGGTGEQYF.

The rearrangement joins TRBV7-2 to TRBJ2-5; D may be TRBD2 (5 bases). Germline CDR1 reads SGHTA; CDR2 reads FQGNSA. The V and J ends lost 1 base and 4 bases respectively, with 13 bases between them. This CDR3 region has 15 residues. CDR3 nucleotides: TGTGCCAGCAGCTTAGGGGGAAAGAGGGTAGAGACCCAGTACTTC. Amino acids: CASSLGGKRVETQYF.

This clonotype was counted at least ten times. The J gene is TRBJ2-7, the V gene TRBV29-1, with a tentative D call TRBD1 (8 bases). Germline V gene lookup returns CDR1 SQVTM and CDR2 ANQGSEA. This CDR3 has 16 amino acids. Trimming took off 4 bases at V and 3 bases at J, with 22 bases between the two ends. CDR3 sequence (DNA): TGCAGCGTTGTGTACAGGGGGGGAACGATCCGCTACGAGCAGTACTTC. This translates into CSVVYRGGTIRYEQYF.

This clonotype was counted ten times or more. V is TRBV11-2 and J is TRBJ2-5, with D perhaps assigned TRBD1 or TRBD2 (5 bases each). Germline V gene sequence: CDR1 SGHAT, CDR2 FQNNGV. V lost 5 bases and J lost 5, with 18 bases in between. The CDR3 spans 15 residues. CDR3 coding DNA: TGTGCCAGCAGCGGGCCGGGACCCGCTGTTGAGACCCAGTACTTC. Its translation is CASSGPGPAVETQYF.

This clonotype was recorded many times. V usage is TRBV7-9 and J usage is TRBJ1-1; the D is unclear. This CDR3 comprises 12 residues. CDR1 is SEHNR and CDR2 is FQNEAQ in the germline V gene (reference sequence). Trimming took 2 bases from V and 5 from J, leaving 6 bases between them. CDR3 nucleotide sequence: TGTGCCAGCAGCTTATGGCAGACTGAAGCTTTCTTT. It translates to CASSLWQTEAFF.

This clonotype was seen at least ten times. The chain couples TRBV5-1 to TRBJ2-5; D remains ambiguous. V dropped 4 bases and J dropped 3 bases, with 10 bases sitting between them. The CDR3 is 13 amino acids. Germline V gene data show CDR1 as SGHRS and CDR2 as YFSETQ. This CDR3 reads CASSPGSEETQYF. The CDR3, as DNA: TGCGCCAGCAGCCCGGGTTCTGAAGAGACCCAGTACTTC.

This clonotype was seen ten or more times. This chain connects TRBV12-3 or TRBV12-4 to TRBJ2-7; TRBD2 might be the D (5 bases). Trimming shortened V by 3 bases and J by 6 bases, and 18 bases separated the two germline ends. CDR3 length: 15 amino acids. The DNA for the CDR3 is TGTGCCAGCAGTTTTGGCCTAGCTGATTTCGGCGAGCAGTACTTC. As protein: CASSFGLADFGEQYF.

The chain links TRBV6-5 to TRBJ1-2, with 7 bases identical to TRBD1. Trimming cost V 0 bases and J 6 bases; bases outside gene matches: 7. Germline CDR1 MNHEY, CDR2 SVGAGI. The CDR3 sequence is 15 residues long. CDR3 nucleotides: TGTGCCAGCAGTTACTCGAGGACAGGCGGCGATGGCTACACCTTC. It codes for CASSYSRTGGDGYTF.